The entry that follows covers one TCR beta chain sequence. Antigen specificity is unknown. The entry originates in a study of OX40 agonist ivuxolimab in advanced cancers. Study summary: Aged about 20 to 85 with a mean of 60 years, they were approximately 80% male. General study results and limits: Certain nonresponders additionally had low normalized T-cell clonal expansion.

Enrollment shut out patients with autoimmune disease history or systemic immunosuppression. Only in-frame clones appear in the TCRdb table, and some are missing; sequencing was by immunoSEQ multiplex PCR. The table records tens of thousands of clones, about 81% of them present only once. The CDR3 contains 20 residues. Deletions cut 5 bases from V and 0 bases from J, with 26 bases between. Germline-derived CDR1 and CDR2 are MDHEN and SYDVKM. This material consisted of CD4+ or CD8+ T cells sorted from blood, taken in a trial of the OX40 agonist ivuxolimab. The V and J genes are TRBV28 and TRBJ2-1; weak D call: TRBD2 (6 bases). The sequence derives from an adult with an advanced solid tumor such as melanoma, head and neck, liver or kidney cancer. The CDR3 protein is CASSGGMGRDDSGSYNEQFF. The CDR3 DNA reads TGTGCCAGCAGTGGGGGGATGGGCAGGGACGATTCCGGCTCCTACAATGAGCAGTTCTTC.